This TCR beta chain was found in a study of identical twins. Study outcomes and limitations: Weaker excess sharing between twins was seen in beta out-of-frame sequences. Out-of-frame alpha sequences common to twins were enriched for low generation probability.

Germline loops: CDR1 MNHNS, CDR2 SASEGT. CDR3 length: 15 residues. The ends were cut back, 1 base at V and 2 bases at J, with 12 bases in the middle. Worth noting for this clonotype: Its antigen remains unknown.

TCRdb recomputed calls from the 5' RACE reads with MiXCR, one row per CDR3 protein. Of hundreds of thousands of distinct CDR3 sequences listed, roughly 8.6% are singletons. Healthy Caucasians were all of the donors. The same sample was also studied in work on yellow fever vaccine responses in identical twins. As reported in that work: As reported, the vaccine T cell response of twins seemed partly convergent and partly personalized.

The chain joins TRBV6-1 to TRBJ2-7; D is ambiguous. The sample comprised CD8+ T cells sorted from blood. The origin of this receptor is a woman aged 18-29 years in good health. This chain's CDR3 is CASSEDWGLTYEQYF. Written as DNA, the CDR3 is TGTGCCAGCAGTGAAGACTGGGGTCTCACCTACGAGCAGTACTTC.